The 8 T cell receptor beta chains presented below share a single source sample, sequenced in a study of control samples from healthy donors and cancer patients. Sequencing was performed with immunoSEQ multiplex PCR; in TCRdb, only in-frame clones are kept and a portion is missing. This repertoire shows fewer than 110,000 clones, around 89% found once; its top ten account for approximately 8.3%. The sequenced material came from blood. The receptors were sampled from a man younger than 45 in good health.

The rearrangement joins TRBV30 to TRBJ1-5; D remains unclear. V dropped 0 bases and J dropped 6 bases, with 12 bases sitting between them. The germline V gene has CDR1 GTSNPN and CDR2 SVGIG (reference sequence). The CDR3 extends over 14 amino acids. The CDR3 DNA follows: TGTGCCTGGAGTGTTTCGGGAACGGGTCAGCCCCAGCATTTT. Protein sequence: CAWSVSGTGQPQHF. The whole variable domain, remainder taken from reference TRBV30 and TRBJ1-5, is SQTIHQWPATLVQPVGSPLSLECTVEGTSNPNLYWYRQAAGRGLQLLFYSVGIGQISSEVPQNLSASRPQDRQFILSSKKLLLSDSGFYLCAWSVSGTGQPQHFGDGTRLSIL.

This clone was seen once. CDR3 protein: CASSLPHMNTEAFF. The CDR3 nucleotides are TGTGCCAGCAGTTTACCCCACATGAACACTGAAGCTTTCTTT. This sequence joins TRBV28 and TRBJ1-1; D remains ambiguous. V was trimmed by 2 bases and J by 0 bases, leaving 7 bases between them. The CDR3 is 14 amino acids. The germline gives CDR1 MDHEN, CDR2 SYDVKM.

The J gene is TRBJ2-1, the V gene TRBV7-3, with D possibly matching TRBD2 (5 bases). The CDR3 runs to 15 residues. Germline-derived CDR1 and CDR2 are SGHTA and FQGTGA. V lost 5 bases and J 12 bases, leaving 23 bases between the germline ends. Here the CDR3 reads CASSAQGATRYGQFF. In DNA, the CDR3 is TGTGCCAGCAGCGCTCAAGGCGCTACTAGATACGGGCAGTTCTTC.

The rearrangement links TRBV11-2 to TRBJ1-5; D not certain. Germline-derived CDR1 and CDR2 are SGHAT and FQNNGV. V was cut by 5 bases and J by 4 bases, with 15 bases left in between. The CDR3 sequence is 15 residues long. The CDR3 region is CASSPIPGPNQPQHF. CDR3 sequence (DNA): TGTGCCAGCAGCCCCATTCCCGGACCTAATCAGCCCCAGCATTTT. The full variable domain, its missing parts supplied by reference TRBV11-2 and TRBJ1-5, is EAGVAQSPRYKIIEKRQSVAFWCNPISGHATLYWYQQILGQGPKLLIQFQNNGVVDDSQLPKDRFSAERLKGVDSTLKIQPAKLEDSAVYLCASSPIPGPNQPQHFGDGTRLSIL.

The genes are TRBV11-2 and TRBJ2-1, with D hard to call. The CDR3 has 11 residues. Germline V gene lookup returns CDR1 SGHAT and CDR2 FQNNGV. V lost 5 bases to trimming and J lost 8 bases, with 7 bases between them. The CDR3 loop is CASSQSHEQFF. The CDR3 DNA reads TGTGCCAGCAGCCAGTCCCATGAGCAGTTCTTC. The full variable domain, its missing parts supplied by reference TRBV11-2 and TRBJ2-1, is EAGVAQSPRYKIIEKRQSVAFWCNPISGHATLYWYQQILGQGPKLLIQFQNNGVVDDSQLPKDRFSAERLKGVDSTLKIQPAKLEDSAVYLCASSQSHEQFFGPGTRLTVL.

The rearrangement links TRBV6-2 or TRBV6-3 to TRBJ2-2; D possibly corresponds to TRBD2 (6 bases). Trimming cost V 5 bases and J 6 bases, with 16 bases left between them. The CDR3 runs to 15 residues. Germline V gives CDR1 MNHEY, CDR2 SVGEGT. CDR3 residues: CASSLTSTVAGELFF. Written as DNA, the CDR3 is TGTGCCAGCAGTCTGACTAGTACTGTAGCCGGGGAGCTGTTTTTT.

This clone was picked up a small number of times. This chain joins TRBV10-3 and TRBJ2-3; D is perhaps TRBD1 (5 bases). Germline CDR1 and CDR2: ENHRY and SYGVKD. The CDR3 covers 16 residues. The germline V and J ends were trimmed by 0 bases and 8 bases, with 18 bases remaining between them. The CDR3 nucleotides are TGTGCCATCAGTGAGTCAGACAGTTACATAGCTAGTACGCAGTATTTT. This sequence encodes CAISESDSYIASTQYF.

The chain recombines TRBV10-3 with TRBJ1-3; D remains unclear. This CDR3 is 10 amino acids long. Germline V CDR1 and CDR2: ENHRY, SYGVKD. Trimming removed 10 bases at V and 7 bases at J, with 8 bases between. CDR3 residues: CATAGNTIYF. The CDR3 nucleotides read TGTGCCACGGCGGGTAACACCATATATTTT.